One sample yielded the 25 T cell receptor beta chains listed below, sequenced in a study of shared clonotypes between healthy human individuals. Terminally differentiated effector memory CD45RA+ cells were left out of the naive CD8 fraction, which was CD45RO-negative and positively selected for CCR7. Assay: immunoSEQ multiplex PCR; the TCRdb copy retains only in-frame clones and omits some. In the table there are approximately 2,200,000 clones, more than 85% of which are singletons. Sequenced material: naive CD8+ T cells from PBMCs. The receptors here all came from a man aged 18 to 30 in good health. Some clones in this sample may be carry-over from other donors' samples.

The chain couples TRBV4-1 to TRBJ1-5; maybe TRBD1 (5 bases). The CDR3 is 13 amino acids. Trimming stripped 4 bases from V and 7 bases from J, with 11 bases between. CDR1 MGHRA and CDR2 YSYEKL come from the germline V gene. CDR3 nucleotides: TGCGCCAGCAGCCCGTCGGGGGACCAGCCCCAGCATTTT. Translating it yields CASSPSGDQPQHF.

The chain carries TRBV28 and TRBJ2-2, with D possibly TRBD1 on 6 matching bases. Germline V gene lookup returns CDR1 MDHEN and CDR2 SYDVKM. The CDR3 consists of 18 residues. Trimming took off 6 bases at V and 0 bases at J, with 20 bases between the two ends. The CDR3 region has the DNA TGTGCCAGCAGCTCGGGACATCTCGTTACTTCGAACACCGGGGAGCTGTTTTTT. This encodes CASSSGHLVTSNTGELFF.

The CDR3, as DNA: TGTGCCAGCAGCTTGGGGGGGTCAGCAGGCTACGAGCAGTACTTC. Protein: CASSLGGSAGYEQYF. The rearrangement joins TRBV5-6 to TRBJ2-7; TRBD1 or TRBD2 may be the D gene (5 bases each). Germline V lookup: CDR1 SGHDT, CDR2 YYEEEE. Trimming pared 0 bases from V and 3 bases from J, leaving 13 bases between. The CDR3 covers 15 residues. Full variable domain (rest looked up from reference TRBV5-6 and TRBJ2-7): DAGVTQSPTHLIKTRGQQVTLRCSPKSGHDTVSWYQQALGQGPQFIFQYYEEEERQRGNFPDRFSGHQFPNYSSELNVNALLLGDSALYLCASSLGGSAGYEQYFGPGTRLTVT.

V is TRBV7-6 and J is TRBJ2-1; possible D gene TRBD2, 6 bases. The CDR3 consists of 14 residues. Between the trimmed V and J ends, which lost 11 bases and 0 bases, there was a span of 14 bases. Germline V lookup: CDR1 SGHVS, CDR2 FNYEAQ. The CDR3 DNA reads TGTGCCTCGTCTAGCGCCAGCTCCTACAATGAGCAGTTCTTC. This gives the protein CASSSASSYNEQFF.

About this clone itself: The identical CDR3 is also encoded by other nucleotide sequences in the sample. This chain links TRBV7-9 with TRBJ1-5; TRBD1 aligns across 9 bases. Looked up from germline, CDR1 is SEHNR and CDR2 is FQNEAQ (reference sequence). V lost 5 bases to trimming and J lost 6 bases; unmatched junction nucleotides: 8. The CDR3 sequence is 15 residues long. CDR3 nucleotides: TGTGCCAGCAGCCCGGGACAGGGATTAGCTCAGCCCCAGCATTTT. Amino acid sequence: CASSPGQGLAQPQHF.

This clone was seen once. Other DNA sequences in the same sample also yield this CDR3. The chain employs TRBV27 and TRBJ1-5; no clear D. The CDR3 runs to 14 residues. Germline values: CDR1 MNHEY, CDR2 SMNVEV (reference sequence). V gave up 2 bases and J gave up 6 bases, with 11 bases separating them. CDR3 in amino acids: CASSLRSGSQPQHF. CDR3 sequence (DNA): TGTGCCAGCAGTTTAAGGTCGGGGAGTCAGCCCCAGCATTTT.

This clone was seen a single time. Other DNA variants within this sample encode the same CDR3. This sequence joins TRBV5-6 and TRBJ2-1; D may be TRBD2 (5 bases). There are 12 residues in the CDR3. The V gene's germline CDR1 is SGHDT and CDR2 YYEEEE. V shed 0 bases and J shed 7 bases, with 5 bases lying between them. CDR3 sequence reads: CASSLGGNEQFF. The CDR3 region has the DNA TGTGCCAGCAGCTTGGGCGGGAATGAGCAGTTCTTC.

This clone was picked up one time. CDR3 nucleotide sequence: TGTGCCAGCAGTCTCTTCGGGGGATTAGATAGCAATCAGCCCCAGCATTTT. Translation: CASSLFGGLDSNQPQHF. The chain couples TRBV28 to TRBJ1-5, with D perhaps matching TRBD1 (5 bases). Trimming stripped 5 bases from V and 0 bases from J, with 17 bases between. This CDR3 comprises 17 residues. The V gene's germline CDR1 is MDHEN and CDR2 SYDVKM.

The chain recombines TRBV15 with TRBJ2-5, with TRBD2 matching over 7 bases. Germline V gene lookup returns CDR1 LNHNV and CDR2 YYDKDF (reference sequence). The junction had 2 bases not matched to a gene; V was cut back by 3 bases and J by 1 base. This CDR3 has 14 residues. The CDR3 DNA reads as TGTGCCACCAGCAGGGGCGGGGGCCAAGAGACCCAGTACTTC. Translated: CATSRGGGQETQYF.

In nucleotides, the CDR3 is TGTGCCACCAGCCCCCAAATGGCGAGCGGGAGGGACGAGCAGTACTTC. This translates into CATSPQMASGRDEQYF. This sequence joins TRBV15 and TRBJ2-7, with 10 bases fitting TRBD2. This CDR3 is 16 amino acids long. Germline V gives CDR1 LNHNV, CDR2 YYDKDF (reference sequence). The V gene end was trimmed by 5 bases and the J gene end by 5 bases; junction bases not matched to a gene: 12.

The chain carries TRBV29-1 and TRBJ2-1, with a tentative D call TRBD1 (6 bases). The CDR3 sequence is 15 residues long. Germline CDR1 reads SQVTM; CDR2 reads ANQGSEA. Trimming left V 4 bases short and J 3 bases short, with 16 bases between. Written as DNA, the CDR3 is TGCAGCGTTGGGACTCTGGGGGCTCTCTACAATGAGCAGTTCTTC. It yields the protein CSVGTLGALYNEQFF.

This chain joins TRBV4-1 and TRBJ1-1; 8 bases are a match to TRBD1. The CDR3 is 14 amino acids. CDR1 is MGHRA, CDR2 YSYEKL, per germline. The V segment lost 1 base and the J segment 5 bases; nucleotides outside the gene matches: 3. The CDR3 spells CASSQAGGKTEAFF. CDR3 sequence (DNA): TGCGCCAGCAGCCAAGCAGGGGGCAAGACTGAAGCTTTCTTT.

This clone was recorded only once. The CDR3 region is CASRDTGYEQYF. The CDR3 DNA is TGTGCCAGCAGGGACACAGGGTACGAGCAGTACTTC. The V gene is TRBV6-1, the J gene TRBJ2-7; the D gene is possibly TRBD1 (6 bases). CDR3 length: 12 residues. Deletions cut 6 bases from V and 4 bases from J, with 10 bases between. The germline V gene encodes CDR1 MNHNS and CDR2 SASEGT.

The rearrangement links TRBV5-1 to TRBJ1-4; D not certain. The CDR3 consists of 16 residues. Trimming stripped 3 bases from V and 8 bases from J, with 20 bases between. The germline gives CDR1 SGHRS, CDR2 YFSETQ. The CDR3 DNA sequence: TGCGCCAGCAGCTCGGGCTTAGAAGTCGGCTTAGAAAAACTGTTTTTT. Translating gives CASSSGLEVGLEKLFF.

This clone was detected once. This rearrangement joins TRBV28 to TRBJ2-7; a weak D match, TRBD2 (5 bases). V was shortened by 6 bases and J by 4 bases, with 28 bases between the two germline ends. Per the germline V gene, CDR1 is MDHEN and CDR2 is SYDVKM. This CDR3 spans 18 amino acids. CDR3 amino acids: CASSSHRIGEWRQYEQYF. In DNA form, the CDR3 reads TGTGCCAGCAGCTCCCACCGAATCGGGGAGTGGAGGCAATACGAGCAGTACTTC.

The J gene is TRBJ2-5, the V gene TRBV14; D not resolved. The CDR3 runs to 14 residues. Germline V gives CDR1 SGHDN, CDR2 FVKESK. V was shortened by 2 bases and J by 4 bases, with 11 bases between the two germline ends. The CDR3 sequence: CASSQRAPGETQYF. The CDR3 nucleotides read TGTGCCAGCAGCCAACGAGCTCCGGGAGAGACCCAGTACTTC.

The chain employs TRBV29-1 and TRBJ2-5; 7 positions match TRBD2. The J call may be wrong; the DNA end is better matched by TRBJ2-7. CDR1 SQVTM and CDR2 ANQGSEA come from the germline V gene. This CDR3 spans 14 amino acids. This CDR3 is CSVGGASGTYEQYF. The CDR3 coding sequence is TGCAGCGTTGGTGGGGCTAGCGGAACCTACGAGCAGTACTTC.

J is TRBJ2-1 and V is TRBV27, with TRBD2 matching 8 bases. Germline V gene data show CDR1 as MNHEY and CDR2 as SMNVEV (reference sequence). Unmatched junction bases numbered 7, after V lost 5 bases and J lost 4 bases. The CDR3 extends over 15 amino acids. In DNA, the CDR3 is TGTGCCAGCAGTACGGGGACTAGTATGTACAATGAGCAGTTCTTC. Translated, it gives CASSTGTSMYNEQFF.

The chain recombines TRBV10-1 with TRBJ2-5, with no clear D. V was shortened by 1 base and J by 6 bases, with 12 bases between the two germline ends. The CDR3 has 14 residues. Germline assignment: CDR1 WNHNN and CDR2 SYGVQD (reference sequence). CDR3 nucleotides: TGCGCCAGCAGTGAGTACGGAGTTTTTAAGACCCAGTACTTC. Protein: CASSEYGVFKTQYF.

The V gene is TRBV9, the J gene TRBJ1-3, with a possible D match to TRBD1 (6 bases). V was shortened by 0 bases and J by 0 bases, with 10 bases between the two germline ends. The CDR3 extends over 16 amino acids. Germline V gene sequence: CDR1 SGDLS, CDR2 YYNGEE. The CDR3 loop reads CASSVETGNSGNTIYF. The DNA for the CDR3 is TGTGCCAGCAGCGTAGAAACAGGGAACTCTGGAAACACCATATATTTT.

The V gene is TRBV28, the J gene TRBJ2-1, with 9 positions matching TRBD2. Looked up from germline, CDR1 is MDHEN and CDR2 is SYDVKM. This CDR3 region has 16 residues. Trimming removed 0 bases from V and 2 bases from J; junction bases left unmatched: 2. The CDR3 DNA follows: TGTGCCAGCAGTTTATGGCGGGAGGGACCCTACAATGAGCAGTTCTTC. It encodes CASSLWREGPYNEQFF. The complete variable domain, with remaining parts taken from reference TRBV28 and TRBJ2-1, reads DVKVTQSSRYLVKRTGEKVFLECVQDMDHENMFWYRQDPGLGLRLIYFSYDVKMKEKGDIPEGYSVSREKKERFSLILESASTNQTSMYLCASSLWREGPYNEQFFGPGTRLTVL.

CDR3 nucleotides: TGTGCCAGCAGCAAAGGGGACAGGGGGGAAACTGAAGCTTTCTTT. Protein product: CASSKGDRGETEAFF. This sequence joins TRBV21-1 and TRBJ1-1; the table gives TRBD1 as D, unverified against the DNA. TRBV21-1 is tagged as a pseudogene. This CDR3 is built from 15 residues.

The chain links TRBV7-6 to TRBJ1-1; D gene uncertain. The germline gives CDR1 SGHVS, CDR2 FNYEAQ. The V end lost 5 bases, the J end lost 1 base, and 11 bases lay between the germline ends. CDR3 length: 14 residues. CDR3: CASSHLSGNTEAFF. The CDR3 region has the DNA TGTGCCAGCAGCCATCTATCTGGGAACACTGAAGCTTTCTTT.

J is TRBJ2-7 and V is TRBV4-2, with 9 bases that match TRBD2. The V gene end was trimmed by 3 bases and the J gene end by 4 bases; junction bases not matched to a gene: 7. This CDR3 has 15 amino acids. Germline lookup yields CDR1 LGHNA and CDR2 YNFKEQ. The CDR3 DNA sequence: TGTGCCAGCAGCCACTCCCCTAGCGGGACTTACGAGCAGTACTTC. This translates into CASSHSPSGTYEQYF.

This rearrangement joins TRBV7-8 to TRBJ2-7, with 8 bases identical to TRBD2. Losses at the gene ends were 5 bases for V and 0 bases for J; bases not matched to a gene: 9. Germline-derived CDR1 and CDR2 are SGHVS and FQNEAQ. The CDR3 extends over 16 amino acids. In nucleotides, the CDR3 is TGTGCCAGCAGCCCAGGGGTAGCGGGGACCTCCTACGAGCAGTACTTC. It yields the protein CASSPGVAGTSYEQYF.